This note documents a single T cell receptor (beta chain) sequence. Its antigen is as yet unknown. Sequencing used immunoSEQ multiplex PCR; TCRdb keeps in-frame clones, though not all of them. In the table there are under 30,000 clones, 55% to 65% of which are singletons. These data belong to a study of vaccination effects on CD4 cells after COVID-19. Scientists isolated CD4+ T cells after a roughly ten-day culture period ended. J was trimmed by 4 bases and V by 4 bases; bases with no gene match: 14. This CDR3 region has 18 residues. Germline V gene sequence: CDR1 KGHDR, CDR2 SFDVKD. Sequenced material: CD4+ T cells from PBMCs cultured without peptide, taken before COVID-19 vaccination. J is TRBJ2-3 and V is TRBV24-1; 9 nucleotides line up with TRBD1. The origin of this receptor is a human donor who received a COVID-19 vaccine. The CDR3 reads CATSDWDVGQGGADTQYF. CDR3 nucleotides: TGTGCCACCAGTGACTGGGATGTGGGACAGGGCGGCGCAGATACGCAGTATTTT.